These 5 T cell receptor beta chains share one sample of origin, sequenced in a study of T cell changes during pregnancy in multiple sclerosis. Profiled with immunoSEQ multiplex PCR; TCRdb holds only in-frame clones, not every one. This table holds around 36,000 clones, 75% to 95% found once. Specimen: CD4+ T cells from peripheral blood mononuclear cells, collected in the third trimester of pregnancy. These receptors originate from a female donor with multiple sclerosis, enrolled in a pregnancy study.

The rearrangement uses TRBV27 and TRBJ2-1, with 12 bases that match TRBD1. V gave up 8 bases and J gave up 7 bases; unmatched junction bases: 6. The CDR3 has 14 amino acids. Germline lookup yields CDR1 MNHEY and CDR2 SMNVEV (reference sequence). The CDR3 loop reads CASRGQGAVNEQFF. CDR3 bases: TGTGCCAGCCGGGGACAGGGGGCTGTAAATGAGCAGTTCTTC.

The V call is TRBV29-1, the J call TRBJ2-7; TRBD1 matches 8 bases. Germline CDR1 SQVTM, CDR2 ANQGSEA. This CDR3 is built from 13 residues. The J segment lost 3 bases and the V segment lost 7 bases, leaving 8 bases of the junction unmatched. In nucleotides, the CDR3 is TGCAGCGCACGGGACAGGCTGAACTACGAGCAGTACTTC. Translation gives CSARDRLNYEQYF.

The chain is built from TRBV27 and TRBJ1-1; 7 bases agree with TRBD1. Looked up from germline, CDR1 is MNHEY and CDR2 is SMNVEV (reference sequence). CDR3 length: 14 residues. V lost 6 bases, J lost 5 bases, and 9 bases stayed unmatched. CDR3 residues: CASSYRGSGTEAFF. The CDR3 DNA is TGTGCCAGCAGCTACAGGGGATCGGGGACTGAAGCTTTCTTT.

This rearrangement joins TRBV18 to TRBJ2-7; 7 bases align to TRBD2. V trimming: 6 bases; J trimming: 7 bases; junction bases outside the gene matches: 9. This CDR3 spans 13 amino acids. CDR1 KGHSH and CDR2 LQKENI come from the germline V gene. CDR3: CASSPGLVWEQYF. In DNA form, the CDR3 reads TGTGCCAGCTCCCCCGGACTAGTTTGGGAGCAGTACTTC.

This clone has a handful of counts. The genes are TRBV19 and TRBJ1-5, with D maybe TRBD1 (6 bases). Germline values: CDR1 LNHDA, CDR2 SQIVND (reference sequence). Trimming shortened V by 4 bases and J by 3 bases, and 16 bases separated the two germline ends. The length of the CDR3 is 16 residues. The CDR3 reads CASSTFRGVVNQPQHF. CDR3 DNA: TGTGCCAGTAGTACCTTCAGGGGAGTTGTCAATCAGCCCCAGCATTTT.